The clone carrying this TCR beta chain showed up just a few times. The TCRbeta library was prepared with unique molecular identifiers. TCRdb independently ran MiXCR on the PCR reads; one entry per CDR3 protein. The sample yields 100,000 to 120,000 distinct CDR3 sequences, about 9.4% seen once. The germline gives CDR1 SGHNT, CDR2 YYREEE (reference sequence). V was shortened by 1 base and J by 0 bases, with 9 bases between the two germline ends. The CDR3 runs to 15 residues. This entry is derived from a study of T-cell reconstitution after alpha-beta-depleted transplantation in children. The chain employs TRBV5-4 and TRBJ2-3, with D tentatively TRBD2 (6 bases). Source: PBMCs from the stem cell graft donor, taken from the stem cell graft. The source of this sequence is a human donor who donated a stem cell graft to a child with acute lymphoblastic leukemia. The chain's CDR3 is CASSLHGGSTDTQYF. CDR3 DNA sequence: TGTGCCAGCAGCTTGCATGGGGGGAGCACAGATACGCAGTATTTT.